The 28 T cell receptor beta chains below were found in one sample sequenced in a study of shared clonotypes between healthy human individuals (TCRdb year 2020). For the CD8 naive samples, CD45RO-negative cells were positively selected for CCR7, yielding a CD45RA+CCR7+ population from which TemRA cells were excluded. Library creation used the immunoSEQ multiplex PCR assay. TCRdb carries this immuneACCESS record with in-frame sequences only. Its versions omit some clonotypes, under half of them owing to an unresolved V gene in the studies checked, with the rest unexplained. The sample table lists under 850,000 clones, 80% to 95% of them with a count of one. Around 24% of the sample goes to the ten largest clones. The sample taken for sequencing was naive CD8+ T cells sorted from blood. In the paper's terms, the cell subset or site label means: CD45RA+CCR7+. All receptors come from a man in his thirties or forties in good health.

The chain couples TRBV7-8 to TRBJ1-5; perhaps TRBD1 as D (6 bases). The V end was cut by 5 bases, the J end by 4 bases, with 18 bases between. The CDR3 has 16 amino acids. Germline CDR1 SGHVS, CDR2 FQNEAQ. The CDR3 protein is CASSRGGERLNQPQHF. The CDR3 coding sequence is TGTGCCAGCAGCAGGGGGGGGGAGAGGTTGAATCAGCCCCAGCATTTT. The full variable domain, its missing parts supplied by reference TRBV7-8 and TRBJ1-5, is GAGVSQSPRYKVAKRGQDVALRCDPISGHVSLFWYQQALGQGPEFLTYFQNEAQLDKSGLPSDRFFAERPEGSVSTLKIQRTQQEDSAVYLCASSRGGERLNQPQHFGDGTRLSIL.

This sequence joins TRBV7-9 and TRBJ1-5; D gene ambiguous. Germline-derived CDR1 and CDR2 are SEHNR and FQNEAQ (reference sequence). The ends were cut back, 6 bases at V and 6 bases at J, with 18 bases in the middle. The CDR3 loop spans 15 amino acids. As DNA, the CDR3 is TGTGCCAGCAGTAAGAGGGAGGAGGCGGGTCAGCCCCAGCATTTT. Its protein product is CASSKREEAGQPQHF.

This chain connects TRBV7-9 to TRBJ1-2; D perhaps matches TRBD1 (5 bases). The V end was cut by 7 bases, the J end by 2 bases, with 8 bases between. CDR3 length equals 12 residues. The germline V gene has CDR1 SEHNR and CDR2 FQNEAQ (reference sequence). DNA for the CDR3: TGTGCCAGCACGGCAGGGAACTATGGCTACACCTTC. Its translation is CASTAGNYGYTF.

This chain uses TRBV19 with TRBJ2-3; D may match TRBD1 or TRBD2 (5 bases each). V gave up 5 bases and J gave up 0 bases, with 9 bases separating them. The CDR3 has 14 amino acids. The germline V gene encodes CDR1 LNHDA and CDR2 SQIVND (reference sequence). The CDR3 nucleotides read TGTGCCAGTAGTGCGAGGGACAGCACAGATACGCAGTATTTT. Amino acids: CASSARDSTDTQYF.

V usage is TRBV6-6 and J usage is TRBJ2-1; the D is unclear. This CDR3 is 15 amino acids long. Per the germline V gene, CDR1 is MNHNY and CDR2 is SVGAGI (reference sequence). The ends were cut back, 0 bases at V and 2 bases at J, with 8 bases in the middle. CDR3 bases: TGTGCCAGCAGTTACTCGAAGGTCACCTACAATGAGCAGTTCTTC. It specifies CASSYSKVTYNEQFF.

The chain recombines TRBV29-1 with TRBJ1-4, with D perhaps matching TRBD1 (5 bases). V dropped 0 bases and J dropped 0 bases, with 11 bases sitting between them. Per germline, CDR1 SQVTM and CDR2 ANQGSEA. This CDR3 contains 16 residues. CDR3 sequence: CSVEDTQGPTNEKLFF. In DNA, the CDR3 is TGCAGCGTTGAAGATACGCAGGGCCCAACTAATGAAAAACTGTTTTTT.

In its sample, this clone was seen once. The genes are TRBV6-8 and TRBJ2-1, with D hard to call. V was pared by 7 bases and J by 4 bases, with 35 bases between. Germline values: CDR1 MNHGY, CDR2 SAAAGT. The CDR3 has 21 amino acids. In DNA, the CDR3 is TGTGCCAGCACACTAATCCCTAGGCCCAATGACGGAAGCAGCCCATACAATGAGCAGTTCTTC. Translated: CASTLIPRPNDGSSPYNEQFF.

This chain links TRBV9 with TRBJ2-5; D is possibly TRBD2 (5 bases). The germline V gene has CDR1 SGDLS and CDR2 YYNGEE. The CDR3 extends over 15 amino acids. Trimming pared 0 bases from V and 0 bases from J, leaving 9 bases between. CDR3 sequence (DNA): TGTGCCAGCAGCGTAGGTGACTATAACCAAGAGACCCAGTACTTC. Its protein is CASSVGDYNQETQYF. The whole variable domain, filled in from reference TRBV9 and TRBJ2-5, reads DSGVTQTPKHLITATGQRVTLRCSPRSGDLSVYWYQQSLDQGLQFLIQYYNGEERAKGNILERFSAQQFPDLHSELNLSSLELGDSALYFCASSVGDYNQETQYFGPGTRLLVL.

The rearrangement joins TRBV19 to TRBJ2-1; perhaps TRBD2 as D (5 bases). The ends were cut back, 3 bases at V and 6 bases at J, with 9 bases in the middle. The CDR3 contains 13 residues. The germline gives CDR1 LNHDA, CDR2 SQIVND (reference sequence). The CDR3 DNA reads TGTGCCAGTAGTATTTTGAGGGTCAATGAGCAGTTCTTC. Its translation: CASSILRVNEQFF.

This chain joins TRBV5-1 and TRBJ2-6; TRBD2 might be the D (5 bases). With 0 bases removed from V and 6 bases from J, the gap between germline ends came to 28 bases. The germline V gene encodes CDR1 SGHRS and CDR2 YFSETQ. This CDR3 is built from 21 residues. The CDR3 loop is CASSLGVWGSIVSGEANVLTF. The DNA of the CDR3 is TGCGCCAGCAGCTTGGGAGTCTGGGGTTCCATAGTGTCCGGGGAGGCCAACGTCCTGACTTTC.

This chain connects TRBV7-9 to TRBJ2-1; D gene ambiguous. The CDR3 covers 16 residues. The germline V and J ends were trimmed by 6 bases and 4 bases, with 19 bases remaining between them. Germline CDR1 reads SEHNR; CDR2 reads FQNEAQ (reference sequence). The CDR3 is CASSTEVGAEYNEQFF. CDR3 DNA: TGTGCCAGCAGTACCGAAGTAGGCGCGGAGTACAATGAGCAGTTCTTC.

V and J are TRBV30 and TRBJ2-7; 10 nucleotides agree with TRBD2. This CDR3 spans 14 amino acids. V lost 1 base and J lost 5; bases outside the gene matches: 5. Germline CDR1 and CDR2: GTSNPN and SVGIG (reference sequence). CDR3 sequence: CAWSDGLAENEQYF. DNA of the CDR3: TGTGCCTGGAGTGACGGACTAGCGGAAAACGAGCAGTACTTC.

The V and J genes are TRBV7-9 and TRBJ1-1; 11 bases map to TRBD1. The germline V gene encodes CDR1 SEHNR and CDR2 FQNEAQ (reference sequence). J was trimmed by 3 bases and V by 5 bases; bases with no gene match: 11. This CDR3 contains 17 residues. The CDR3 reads CASSRRTGGAMDTEAFF. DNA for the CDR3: TGTGCCAGCAGCCGGAGGACAGGGGGCGCGATGGACACTGAAGCTTTCTTT.

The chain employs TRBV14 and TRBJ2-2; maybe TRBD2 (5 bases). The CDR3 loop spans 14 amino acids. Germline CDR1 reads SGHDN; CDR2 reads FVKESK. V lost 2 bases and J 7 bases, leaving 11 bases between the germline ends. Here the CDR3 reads CASSQFFAGGELFF. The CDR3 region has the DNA TGTGCCAGCAGCCAATTTTTCGCGGGCGGGGAGCTGTTTTTT.

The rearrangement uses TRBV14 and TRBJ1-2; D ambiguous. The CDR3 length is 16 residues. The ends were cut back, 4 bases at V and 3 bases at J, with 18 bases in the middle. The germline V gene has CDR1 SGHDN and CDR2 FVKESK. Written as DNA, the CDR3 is TGTGCCAGCAGCCCCTCACAGTCGCTTCTCGACTATGGCTACACCTTC. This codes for CASSPSQSLLDYGYTF. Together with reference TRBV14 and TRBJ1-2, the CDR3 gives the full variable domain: EAGVTQFPSHSVIEKGQTVTLRCDPISGHDNLYWYRRVMGKEIKFLLHFVKESKQDESGMPNNRFLAERTGGTYSTLKVQPAELEDSGVYFCASSPSQSLLDYGYTFGSGTRLTVV.

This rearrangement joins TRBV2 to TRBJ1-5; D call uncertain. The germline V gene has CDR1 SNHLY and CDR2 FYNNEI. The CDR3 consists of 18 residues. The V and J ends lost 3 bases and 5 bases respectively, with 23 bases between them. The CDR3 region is CASSDGPSYTTSDQPQHF. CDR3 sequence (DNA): TGTGCCAGCAGTGACGGGCCCTCTTATACCACCTCGGATCAGCCCCAGCATTTT.

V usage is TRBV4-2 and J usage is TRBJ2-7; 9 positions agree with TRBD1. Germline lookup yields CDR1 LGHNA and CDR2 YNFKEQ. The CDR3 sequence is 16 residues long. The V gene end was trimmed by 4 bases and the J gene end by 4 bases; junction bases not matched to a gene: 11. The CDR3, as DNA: TGTGCCAGCAGCCCGTCCACCGGGACAGGGTTATACGAGCAGTACTTC. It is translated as CASSPSTGTGLYEQYF.

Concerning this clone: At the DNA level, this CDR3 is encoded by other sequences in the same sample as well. The CDR3 nucleotides read TGTGCCAGCAGCCTTGGACAGGGGTATGGCTACACCTTC. It translates to CASSLGQGYGYTF. The chain employs TRBV7-9 and TRBJ1-2; 9 nucleotides line up with TRBD1. V shed 5 bases, J shed 5 bases, and the junction held 3 bases outside the gene matches. Germline V gene lookup returns CDR1 SEHNR and CDR2 FQNEAQ (reference sequence). This CDR3 is built from 13 residues. Variable domain in full (rest from reference TRBV7-9 and TRBJ1-2): DTGVSQNPRHKITKRGQNVTFRCDPISEHNRLYWYRQTLGQGPEFLTYFQNEAQLEKSRLLSDRFSAERPKGSFSTLEIQRTEQGDSAMYLCASSLGQGYGYTFGSGTRLTVV.

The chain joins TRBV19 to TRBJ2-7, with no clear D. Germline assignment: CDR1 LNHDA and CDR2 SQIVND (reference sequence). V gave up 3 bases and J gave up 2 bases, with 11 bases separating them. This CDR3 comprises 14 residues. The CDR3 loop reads CASSMGDRPYEQYF. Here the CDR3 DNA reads TGTGCCAGTAGTATGGGCGACCGGCCCTACGAGCAGTACTTC.

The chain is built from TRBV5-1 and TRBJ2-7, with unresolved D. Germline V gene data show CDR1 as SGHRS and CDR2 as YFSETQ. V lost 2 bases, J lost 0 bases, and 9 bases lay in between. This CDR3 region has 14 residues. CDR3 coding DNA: TGCGCCAGCAGCTTCCGGCCCGACTCCTACGAGCAGTACTTC. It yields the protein CASSFRPDSYEQYF.

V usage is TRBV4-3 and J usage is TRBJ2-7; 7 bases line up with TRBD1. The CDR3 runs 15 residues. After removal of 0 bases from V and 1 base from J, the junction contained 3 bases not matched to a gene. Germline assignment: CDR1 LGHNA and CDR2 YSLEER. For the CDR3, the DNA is TGCGCCAGCAGCCAAGATAACAGGGGATCCTACGAGCAGTACTTC. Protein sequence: CASSQDNRGSYEQYF.

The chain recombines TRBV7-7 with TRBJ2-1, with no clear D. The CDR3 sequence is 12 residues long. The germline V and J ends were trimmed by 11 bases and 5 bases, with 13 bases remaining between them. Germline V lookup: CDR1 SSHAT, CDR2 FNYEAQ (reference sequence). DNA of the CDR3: TGTGCCCGCCTGGGAACCGACAATGAGCAGTTCTTC. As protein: CARLGTDNEQFF.

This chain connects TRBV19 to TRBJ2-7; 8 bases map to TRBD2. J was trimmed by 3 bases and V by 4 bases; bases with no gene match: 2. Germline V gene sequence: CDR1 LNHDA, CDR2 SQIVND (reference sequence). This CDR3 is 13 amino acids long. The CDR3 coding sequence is TGTGCCAGTAGTACCCGGGAGGGCTACGAGCAGTACTTC. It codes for CASSTREGYEQYF.

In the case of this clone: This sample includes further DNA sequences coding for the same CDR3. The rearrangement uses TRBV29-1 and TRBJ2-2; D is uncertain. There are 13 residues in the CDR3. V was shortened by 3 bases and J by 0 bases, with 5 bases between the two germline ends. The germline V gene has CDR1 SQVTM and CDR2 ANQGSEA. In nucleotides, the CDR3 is TGCAGCGTTGAGCAGACGAACACCGGGGAGCTGTTTTTT. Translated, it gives CSVEQTNTGELFF.

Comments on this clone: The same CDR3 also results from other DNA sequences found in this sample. CDR3: CASSSGLNTEAFF. As DNA, the CDR3 is TGTGCCAGTAGTTCCGGATTGAACACTGAAGCTTTCTTT. The rearrangement joins TRBV19 to TRBJ1-1; no clear D gene. The germline V gene encodes CDR1 LNHDA and CDR2 SQIVND (reference sequence). The germline V and J ends were trimmed by 5 bases and 0 bases, with 7 bases remaining between them. CDR3 length: 13 residues.

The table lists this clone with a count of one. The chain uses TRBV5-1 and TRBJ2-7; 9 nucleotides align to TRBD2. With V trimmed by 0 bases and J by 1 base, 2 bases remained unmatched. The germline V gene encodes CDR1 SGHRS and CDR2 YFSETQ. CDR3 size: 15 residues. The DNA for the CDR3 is TGCGCCAGCAGCTTGGTGGGACTAGCATCCTACGAGCAGTACTTC. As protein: CASSLVGLASYEQYF.

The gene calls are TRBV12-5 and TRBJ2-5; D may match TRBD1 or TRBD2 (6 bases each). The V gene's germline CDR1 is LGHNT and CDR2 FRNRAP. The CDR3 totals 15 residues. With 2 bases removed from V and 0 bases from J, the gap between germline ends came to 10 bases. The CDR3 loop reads CASGLTGADQETQYF. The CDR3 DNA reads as TGTGCTAGTGGTTTGACGGGGGCGGACCAAGAGACCCAGTACTTC.

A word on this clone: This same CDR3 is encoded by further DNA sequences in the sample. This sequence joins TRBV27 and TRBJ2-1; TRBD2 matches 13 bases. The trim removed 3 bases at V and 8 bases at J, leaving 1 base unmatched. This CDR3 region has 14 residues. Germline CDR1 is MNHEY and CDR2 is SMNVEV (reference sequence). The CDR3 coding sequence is TGTGCCAGCAGTTTTGGGACTAGCGGGGATGAGCAGTTCTTC. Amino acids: CASSFGTSGDEQFF.